This TCR beta chain was documented in a study of neurological immune-mediated disorders. TCRdb independently ran MiXCR on the 5' RACE reads; one entry per CDR3 protein. The table lists approximately 39,000 distinct CDR3 sequences, almost 7.5% of them singletons, with around 5% in the top ten. This clonotype was counted only a few times. The CDR3 is made up of 15 amino acids. V shed 4 bases and J shed 8 bases, with 18 bases lying between them. Germline CDR1 is ENHRY and CDR2 is SYGVKD. The sorted-subset TCR libraries were prepared using 750,000 to 1,000,000 CD4+ or CD8+ T cells as the starting material.

The chain links TRBV10-3 to TRBJ2-1; no clear D. Source material: CD4+ T cells from blood. The source is a man aged 45 to 65 in good health. The CDR3 bases are TGTGCCATCAGTGGGGGATGGCTACTTAGGGATGAGCAGTTCTTC. Protein sequence: CAISGGWLLRDEQFF.